The next 5 T cell receptor beta chains were all read from a single sample in a study of shared clonotypes between healthy human individuals. TCRdb's copy holds only in-frame clones and misses some; the assay was immunoSEQ multiplex PCR. The sample records about 1 million clones, around 74% being singletons. The sequenced sample was memory CD4+ T cells sorted from blood. The subset was: CD45RA-negative fraction. The receptors originated from a man aged 18 to 29 in good health.

This chain connects TRBV30 to TRBJ1-2; tentative D call: TRBD1 (5 bases). V was shortened by 3 bases and J by 7 bases, with 18 bases between the two germline ends. The germline V gene encodes CDR1 GTSNPN and CDR2 SVGIG (reference sequence). The CDR3 covers 14 residues. The CDR3 is CAWSPPGGYGGYTF. In DNA, the CDR3 is TGTGCCTGGAGCCCCCCGGGGGGTTACGGTGGCTACACCTTC.

The genes are TRBV30 and TRBJ1-1; tentatively, D is TRBD1 (6 bases). The V and J ends lost 2 bases and 3 bases respectively, with 10 bases between them. CDR3 length: 13 residues. Germline V CDR1 and CDR2: GTSNPN, SVGIG (reference sequence). CDR3 sequence: CAWSQRGDTEAFF. The CDR3 DNA follows: TGTGCCTGGAGTCAGAGGGGGGACACTGAAGCTTTCTTT.

DNA of the CDR3: TGTGCCAGCAGCTCGGATCCCCTCTACGAGCAGTACTTC. It encodes CASSSDPLYEQYF. The V call is TRBV5-4, the J call TRBJ2-7; D call uncertain. Germline V gene data show CDR1 as SGHNT and CDR2 as YYREEE (reference sequence). V lost 3 bases and J 3 bases, leaving 10 bases between the germline ends. The CDR3 loop spans 13 amino acids.

There are a few counts of this clone. One base separates it from a far larger clone, so it is likely a read error. This same CDR3 is encoded by further DNA sequences in the sample. The rearrangement links TRBV7-3 to TRBJ1-1, with D hard to call. Trimming cost V 0 bases and J 2 bases, with 4 bases left between them. The length of the CDR3 is 13 residues. Germline V lookup: CDR1 SGHTA, CDR2 FQGTGA. The CDR3 region is CASSLTENTEAFF. CDR3 DNA: TGTGCCAGCAGCTTAACAGAAAACACTGAAGCTTTCTTT.

This clone appeared a single time. At one end the junction does not follow the germline gene, possibly because of a read error. The chain links TRBV9 to TRBJ1-2, with D uncertain. The CDR3 totals 12 residues. The V gene's germline CDR1 is SGDLS and CDR2 YYNGEE. The CDR3 DNA reads as TGTGCCAGCAGCTCTAACCCGTCAAGATCCCACTTC. It is translated as CASSSNPSRSHF.